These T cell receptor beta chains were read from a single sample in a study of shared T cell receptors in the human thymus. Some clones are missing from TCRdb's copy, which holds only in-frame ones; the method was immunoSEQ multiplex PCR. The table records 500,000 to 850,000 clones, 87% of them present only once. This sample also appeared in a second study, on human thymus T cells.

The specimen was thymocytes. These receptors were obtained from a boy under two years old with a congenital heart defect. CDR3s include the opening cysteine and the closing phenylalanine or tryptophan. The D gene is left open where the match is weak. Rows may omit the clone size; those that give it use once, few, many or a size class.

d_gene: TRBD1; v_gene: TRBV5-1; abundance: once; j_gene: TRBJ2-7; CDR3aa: CASSVATGLGEQYF; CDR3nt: TGCGCCAGCAGCGTTGCGACAGGGCTTGGGGAGCAGTACTTC
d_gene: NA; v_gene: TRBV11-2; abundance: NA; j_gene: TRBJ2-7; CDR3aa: CASSCSGCEQYF; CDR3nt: TGTGCCAGCAGCTGCTCCGGGTGCGAGCAGTACTTC
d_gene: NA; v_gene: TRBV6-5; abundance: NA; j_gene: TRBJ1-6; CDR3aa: CASSYSSDEGDSPLHF; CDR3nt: TGTGCCAGCAGTTACTCGAGCGACGAGGGGGATTCACCCCTCCACTTT
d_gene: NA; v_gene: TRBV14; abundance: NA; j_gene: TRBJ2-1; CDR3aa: CASSQDPPGQFF; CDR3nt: TGTGCCAGCAGCCAAGATCCACCGGGGCAGTTCTTC
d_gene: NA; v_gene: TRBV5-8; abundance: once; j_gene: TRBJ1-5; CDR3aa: CASSLGVPSQPQHF; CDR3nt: TGTGCCAGCAGCTTGGGAGTCCCAAGTCAGCCCCAGCATTTT
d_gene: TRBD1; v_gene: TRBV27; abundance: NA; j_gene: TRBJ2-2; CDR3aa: CASSWGTGRLTLTGELFF; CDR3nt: TGTGCCAGCAGTTGGGGGACAGGTCGGTTAACCCTCACCGGGGAGCTGTTTTTT
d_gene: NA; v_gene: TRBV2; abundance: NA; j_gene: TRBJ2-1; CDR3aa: CASKFGGGYNNEQFF; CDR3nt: TGTGCCAGCAAGTTCGGCGGGGGCTATAACAATGAGCAGTTCTTC
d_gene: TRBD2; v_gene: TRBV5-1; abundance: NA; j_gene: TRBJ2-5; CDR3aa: CASSLDGTSGEQETQYF; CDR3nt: TGCGCCAGCAGCTTGGACGGGACTAGCGGGGAACAAGAGACCCAGTACTTC
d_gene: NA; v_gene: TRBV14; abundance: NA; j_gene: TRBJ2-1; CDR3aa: CASSQGEDSYNEQFF; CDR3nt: TGTGCCAGCAGCCAAGGGGAGGACTCCTACAATGAGCAGTTCTTC
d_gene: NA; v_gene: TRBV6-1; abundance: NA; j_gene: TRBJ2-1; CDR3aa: CASSDPGVYNEQFF; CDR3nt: TGTGCCAGCAGTGATCCGGGGGTATACAATGAGCAGTTCTTC
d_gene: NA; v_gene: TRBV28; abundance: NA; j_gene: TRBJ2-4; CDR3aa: CASNNEWGGAEYF; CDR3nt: TGTGCCAGCAACAATGAGTGGGGGGGCGCGGAGTACTTC
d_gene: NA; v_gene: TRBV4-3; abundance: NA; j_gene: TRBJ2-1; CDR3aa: CASSQDCSDLVRNEQFF; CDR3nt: TGCGCCAGCAGCCAAGATTGCTCCGACCTAGTGAGGAATGAGCAGTTCTTC
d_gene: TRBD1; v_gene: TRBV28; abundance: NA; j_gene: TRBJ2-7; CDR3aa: CASSFQSSDGTGDYEQYF; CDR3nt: TGTGCCAGCAGTTTCCAATCTTCCGACGGGACAGGAGACTACGAGCAGTACTTC
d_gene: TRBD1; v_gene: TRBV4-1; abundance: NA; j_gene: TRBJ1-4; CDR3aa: CASSRQATRDRRIQLFF; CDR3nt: TGCGCCAGCAGCCGCCAAGCCACCCGGGACAGGCGTATCCAACTGTTTTTT
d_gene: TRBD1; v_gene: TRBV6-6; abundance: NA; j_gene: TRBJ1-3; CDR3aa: CASNSRTGVGNTIYF; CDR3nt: TGTGCCAGCAATTCCCGGACAGGGGTTGGAAACACCATATATTTT
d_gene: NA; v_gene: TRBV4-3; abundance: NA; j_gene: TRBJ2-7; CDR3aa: CASSQELSADEQYF; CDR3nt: TGCGCCAGCAGCCAAGAACTATCCGCCGACGAGCAGTACTTC
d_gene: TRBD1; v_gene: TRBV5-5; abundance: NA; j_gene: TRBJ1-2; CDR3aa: CASSGTGGYGYTF; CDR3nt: TGTGCCAGCTCCGGGACAGGGGGATATGGCTACACCTTC
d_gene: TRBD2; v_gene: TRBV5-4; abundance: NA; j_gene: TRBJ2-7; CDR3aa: CASSFGLAGALAGDF; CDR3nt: TGTGCCAGCAGCTTCGGACTAGCGGGAGCGTTGGCTGGGGACTTC
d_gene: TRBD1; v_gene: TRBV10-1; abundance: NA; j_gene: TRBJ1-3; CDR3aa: CASSGLGDRASGNTIYF; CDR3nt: TGCGCCAGCAGTGGCTTAGGGGACAGAGCCTCTGGAAACACCATATATTTT
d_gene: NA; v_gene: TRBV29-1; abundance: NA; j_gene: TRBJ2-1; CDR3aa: CSAKNRLTPYNEQFF; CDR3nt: TGCAGCGCAAAGAACCGACTAACCCCCTACAATGAGCAGTTCTTC
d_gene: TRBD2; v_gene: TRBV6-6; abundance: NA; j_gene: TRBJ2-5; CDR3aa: CASSYLLGLVRETQYF; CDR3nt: TGTGCCAGCAGTTACCTCCTCGGACTAGTCCGAGAGACCCAGTACTTC
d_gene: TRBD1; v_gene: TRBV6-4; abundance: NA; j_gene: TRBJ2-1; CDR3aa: CASSVRTGGKNEQFF; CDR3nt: TGTGCCAGCAGTGTGAGGACAGGGGGCAAAAATGAGCAGTTCTTC
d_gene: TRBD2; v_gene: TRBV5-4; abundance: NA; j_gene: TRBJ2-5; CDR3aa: CASSYQTSGMGETQYF; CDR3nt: TGTGCCAGCAGCTATCAGACTAGCGGGATGGGGGAGACCCAGTACTTC
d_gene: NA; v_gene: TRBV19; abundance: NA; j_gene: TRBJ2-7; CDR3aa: CASSIDSGEYSYEQYF; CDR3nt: TGTGCCAGTAGTATAGATTCGGGGGAATACTCCTACGAGCAGTACTTC
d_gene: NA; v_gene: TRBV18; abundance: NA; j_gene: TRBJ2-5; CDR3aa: CASTSTAVEETQYF; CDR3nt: TGTGCCAGCACATCGACTGCAGTAGAAGAGACCCAGTACTTC
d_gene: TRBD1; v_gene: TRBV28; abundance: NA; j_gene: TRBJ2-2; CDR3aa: CASSSGTGNTGELFF; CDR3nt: TGTGCCAGCAGTTCCGGGACAGGGAACACCGGGGAGCTGTTTTTT
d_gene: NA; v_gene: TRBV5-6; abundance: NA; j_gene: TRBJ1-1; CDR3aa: CASSPGVNTEAFF; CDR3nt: TGTGCCAGCAGTCCGGGGGTTAACACTGAAGCTTTCTTT
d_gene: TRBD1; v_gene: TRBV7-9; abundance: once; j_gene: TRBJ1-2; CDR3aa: CASSLEDRERGYGYTF; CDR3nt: TGTGCCAGCAGCTTAGAAGACAGGGAGAGGGGCTATGGCTACACCTTC
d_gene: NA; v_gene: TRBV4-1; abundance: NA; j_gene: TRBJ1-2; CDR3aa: CASSQELLGLVRAYGYTF; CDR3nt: TGCGCCAGCAGCCAAGAGTTGTTAGGGCTTGTCAGGGCCTATGGCTACACCTTC
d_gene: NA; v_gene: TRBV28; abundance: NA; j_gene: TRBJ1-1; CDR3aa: CASSLLIQGTEAFF; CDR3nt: TGTGCCAGCAGTTTATTAATTCAGGGGACTGAAGCTTTCTTT
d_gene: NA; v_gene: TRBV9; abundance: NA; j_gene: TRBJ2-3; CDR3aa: CASTLGGGPDTQYF; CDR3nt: TGTGCCAGCACCCTAGGAGGGGGCCCAGATACGCAGTATTTT
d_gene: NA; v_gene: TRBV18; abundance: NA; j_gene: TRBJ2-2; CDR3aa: CASSPFPWELFF; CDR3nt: TGTGCCAGCTCACCATTCCCATGGGAGCTGTTTTTT
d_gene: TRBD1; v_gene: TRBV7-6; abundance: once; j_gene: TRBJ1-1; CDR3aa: CASSLGGRDRVNTEAFF; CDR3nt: TGTGCCAGCAGCTTAGGGGGCCGGGACAGGGTGAACACTGAAGCTTTCTTT
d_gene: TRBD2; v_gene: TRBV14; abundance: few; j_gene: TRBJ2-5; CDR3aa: CASSQDPASGRQTQYF; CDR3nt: TGTGCCAGCAGCCAAGACCCGGCTAGCGGGAGGCAGACCCAGTACTTC
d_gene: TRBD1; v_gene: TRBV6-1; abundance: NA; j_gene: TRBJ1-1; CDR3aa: CASSKGQGFSEAFF; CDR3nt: TGTGCCAGCAGTAAGGGACAGGGCTTTTCTGAAGCTTTCTTT
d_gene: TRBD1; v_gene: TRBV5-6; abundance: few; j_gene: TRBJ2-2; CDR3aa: CASSQARDRGTGELFF; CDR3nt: TGTGCCAGCAGCCAAGCCCGGGACAGAGGCACCGGGGAGCTGTTTTTT
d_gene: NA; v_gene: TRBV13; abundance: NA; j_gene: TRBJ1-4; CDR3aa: CASSRTGAGTNEKLFF; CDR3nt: TGTGCCAGCTCCCGAACCGGGGCGGGGACTAATGAAAAACTGTTTTTT
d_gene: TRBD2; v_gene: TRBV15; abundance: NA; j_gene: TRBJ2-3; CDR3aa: CATSRRKIAGGADTQYF; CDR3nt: TGTGCCACCAGCAGACGCAAAATAGCGGGAGGTGCAGATACGCAGTATTTT
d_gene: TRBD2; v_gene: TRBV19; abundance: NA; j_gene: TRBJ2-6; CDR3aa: CASNDMREASGANVLTF; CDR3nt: TGTGCCAGTAACGATATGCGGGAGGCTTCAGGGGCCAACGTCCTGACTTTC
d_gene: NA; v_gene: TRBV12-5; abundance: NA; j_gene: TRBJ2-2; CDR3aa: CASGLVRVNTGELFF; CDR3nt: TGTGCTAGTGGTTTGGTACGGGTAAACACCGGGGAGCTGTTTTTT
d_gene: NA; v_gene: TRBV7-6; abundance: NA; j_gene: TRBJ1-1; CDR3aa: CASSLESGDSEAFF; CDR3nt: TGTGCCAGCAGCTTAGAATCCGGGGATAGTGAAGCTTTCTTT
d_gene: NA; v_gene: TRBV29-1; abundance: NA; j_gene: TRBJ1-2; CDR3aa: CSVEAGLQGRGYTF; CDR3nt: TGCAGCGTTGAAGCGGGCCTACAGGGTCGGGGCTACACCTTC
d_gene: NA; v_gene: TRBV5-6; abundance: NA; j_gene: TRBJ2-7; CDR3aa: CASSLDSQEGGEQYF; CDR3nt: TGTGCCAGCAGCTTGGATTCTCAGGAGGGAGGCGAGCAGTACTTC
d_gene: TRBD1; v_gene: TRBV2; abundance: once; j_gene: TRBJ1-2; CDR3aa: CASSDRGRKPYGYTF; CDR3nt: TGTGCCAGCAGTGACAGGGGGCGAAAACCCTATGGCTACACCTTC
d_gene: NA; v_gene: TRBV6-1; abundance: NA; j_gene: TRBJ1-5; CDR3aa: CASSATTGRNQPQHF; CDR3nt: TGTGCCAGCAGCGCGACTACAGGGCGCAATCAGCCCCAGCATTTT
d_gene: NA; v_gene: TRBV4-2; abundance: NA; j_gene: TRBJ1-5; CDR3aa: CASSQTEQGRCQPQHF; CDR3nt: TGTGCCAGCAGCCAAACAGAACAGGGAAGATGTCAGCCCCAGCATTTT
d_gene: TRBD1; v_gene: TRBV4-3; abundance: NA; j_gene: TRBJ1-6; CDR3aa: CASSQDFGQGGGGYNSPLHF; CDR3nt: TGCGCCAGCAGCCAAGATTTTGGACAGGGGGGCGGGGGGTATAATTCACCCCTCCACTTT
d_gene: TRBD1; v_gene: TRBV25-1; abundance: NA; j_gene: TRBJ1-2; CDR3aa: CASSDNRGKSDSNGYTF; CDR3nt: TGTGCCAGCAGTGATAACAGGGGGAAATCGGATTCTAATGGCTACACCTTC
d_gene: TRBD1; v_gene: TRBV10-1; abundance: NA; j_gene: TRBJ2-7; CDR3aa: CASSERQGQSEQYF; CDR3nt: TGCGCCAGCAGTGAGCGACAGGGCCAAAGCGAGCAGTACTTC
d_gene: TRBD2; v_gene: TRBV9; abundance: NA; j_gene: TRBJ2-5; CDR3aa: CASSVALADGETQYF; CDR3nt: TGTGCCAGCAGCGTAGCACTAGCGGATGGAGAGACCCAGTACTTC
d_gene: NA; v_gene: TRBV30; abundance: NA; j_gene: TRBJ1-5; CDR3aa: CAWSDTTAHLNQPQHF; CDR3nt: TGTGCCTGGAGTGATACGACAGCTCACCTCAATCAGCCCCAGCATTTT